This record looks at one T cell receptor beta chain sequence and its context. The data were taken from a study of technical replicates of blood from several donors. The method was immunoSEQ multiplex PCR; TCRdb's version includes in-frame clones alone and lacks a portion of them. The table lists just under 100,000 clones, nearly 97% of them singletons. The receptor's source is a human donor in good health. Sequencing was carried out using T cells isolated from PBMCs.

The CDR3 here is CASSFNSPGYTF. The CDR3 DNA reads TGCGCCAGCAGCTTTAACAGCCCTGGCTACACCTTC. V and J are TRBV5-1 and TRBJ1-2; no clear D gene. This CDR3 contains 12 residues. The germline V gene encodes CDR1 SGHRS and CDR2 YFSETQ. The V end lost 2 bases, the J end lost 7 bases, and 9 bases lay between the germline ends.